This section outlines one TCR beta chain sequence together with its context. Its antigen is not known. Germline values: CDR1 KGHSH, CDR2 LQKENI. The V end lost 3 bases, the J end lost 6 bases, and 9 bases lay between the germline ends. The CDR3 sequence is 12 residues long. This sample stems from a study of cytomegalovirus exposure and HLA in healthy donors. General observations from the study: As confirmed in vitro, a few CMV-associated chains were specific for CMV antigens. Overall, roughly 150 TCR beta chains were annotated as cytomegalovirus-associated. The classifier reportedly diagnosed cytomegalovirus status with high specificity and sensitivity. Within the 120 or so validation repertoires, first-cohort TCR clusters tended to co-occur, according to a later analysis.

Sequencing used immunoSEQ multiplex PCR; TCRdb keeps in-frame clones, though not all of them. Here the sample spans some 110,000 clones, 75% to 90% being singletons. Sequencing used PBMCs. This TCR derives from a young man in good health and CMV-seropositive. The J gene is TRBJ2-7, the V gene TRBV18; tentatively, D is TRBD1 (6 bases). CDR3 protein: CASSPDSSEQYF. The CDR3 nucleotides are TGTGCCAGCTCACCGGACAGCAGCGAGCAGTACTTC.